This T cell receptor (beta chain) was profiled in a study of beta chain features in type 1 diabetes. Broader study findings: TCRB CDR3s were moderately but significantly shorter in Type 1 diabetes patients in all four CD4+ subsets.

Germline values: CDR1 SGHTA, CDR2 FQGNSA. The germline V and J ends were trimmed by 1 base and 2 bases, with 8 bases remaining between them. The length of the CDR3 is 14 residues. Reverse transcribing all isolated RNA meant expressed TCRB transcripts were sequenced. Clones were read by immunoSEQ multiplex PCR, and TCRdb kept only the in-frame ones, dropping some. The sample lists 310,000 or so clones; about a tenth were seen once. Concerning this clone: Its cognate antigen is unknown.

What was sequenced was central memory CD4+ T cells from blood. The chain carries TRBV7-2 and TRBJ1-1; D is unresolved. This sequence was found in a man aged 30 to 39 with type 1 diabetes. In DNA, the CDR3 is TGTGCCAGCAGCTTAGTGGCAGTAAACACTGAAGCTTTCTTT. This gives the protein CASSLVAVNTEAFF.